A single sample is the source of the 18 T cell receptor beta chains below, sequenced in a study of blood T cells in healthy people across ages (dated by TCRdb to about 2015). The receptor library was made with 5' RACE. Sequencer: Illumina HiSeq 2500. The second PCR ran for roughly 7 to 12 cycles and used a J-beta primer mix along with a sample-barcoded 5' primer. Starting from the raw public reads, TCRdb applied fastp trimming at Q25, assembled clones with MiXCR and retained in-frame beta chains. One record per CDR3 amino acid sequence lists the most common genes and DNA. Recorded for this sample are some 800,000 distinct CDR3 sequences; roughly 25% of them occurred a single time. The ten largest make up more than 3% of the sample. The same data also contributed to another study, on T cells of mothers and their children.

Material for sequencing was blood. The source of these receptors is a boy between 5 and 17 years old in good health.

This clonotype was observed a handful of times. The rearrangement uses TRBV20-1 and TRBJ2-5; possibly TRBD2 for D (6 bases). CDR3 length: 16 residues. Germline V CDR1 and CDR2: DFQATT, SNEGSKA (reference sequence). Between the trimmed V and J ends, which lost 6 bases and 2 bases, there was a span of 22 bases. For the CDR3, the DNA is TGCAGTGCCAAAGCCCCCGGGAGACACAGTCAAGAGACCCAGTACTTC. It specifies CSAKAPGRHSQETQYF.

This clonotype was observed many times. The chain joins TRBV6-6 to TRBJ2-5; maybe TRBD2 (6 bases). The end of the DNA is better explained by TRBJ2-7, so the J call may be wrong. This CDR3 comprises 15 residues. Germline loops: CDR1 MNHNY, CDR2 SVGAGI (reference sequence). CDR3 DNA sequence: TGTGCCAGCAGCACCCGGGGGACCGGTCAAGACGAGCAGTACTTC. Amino acids: CASSTRGTGQDEQYF.

This rearrangement joins TRBV18 to TRBJ2-7, with 8 positions matching TRBD2. CDR1 and CDR2 (germline): KGHSH, LQKENI. CDR3 length: 13 amino acids. The V segment lost 6 bases and the J segment 1 base; nucleotides outside the gene matches: 2. As DNA, the CDR3 is TGTGCCAGCTCTAGCGGGATGTCCTACGAGCAGTACTTC. It encodes CASSSGMSYEQYF.

The CDR3 spells CATSRETVNTEAFF. In DNA, the CDR3 is TGTGCCACCAGCAGAGAGACAGTGAACACTGAAGCTTTCTTT. This sequence joins TRBV15 and TRBJ1-1; perhaps TRBD1 as D (5 bases). In germline, CDR1 is LNHNV, CDR2 YYDKDF (reference sequence). The CDR3 spans 14 residues. The V end lost 0 bases, the J end lost 0 bases, and 5 bases lay between the germline ends.

The rearrangement joins TRBV12-3 or TRBV12-4 to TRBJ2-5, with D possibly being TRBD2 (5 bases). The germline V and J ends were trimmed by 6 bases and 3 bases, with 14 bases remaining between them. This CDR3 spans 14 amino acids. Here the CDR3 reads CASSLPGVEETQYF. Written as DNA, the CDR3 is TGTGCCAGCAGCTTGCCCGGGGTGGAAGAGACCCAGTACTTC.

The sample holds a few counts of this clonotype. The gene calls are TRBV12-3 or TRBV12-4 and TRBJ2-2, with a weak D call TRBD2 (6 bases). The CDR3 extends over 12 amino acids. V was shortened by 7 bases and J by 10 bases, with 13 bases between the two germline ends. CDR3 sequence: CASTPGGEELFF. The DNA of the CDR3 is TGTGCCAGCACCCCTGGAGGGGAGGAGCTGTTTTTT.

This clonotype turned up a few times. The chain uses TRBV6-4 and TRBJ2-1; 9 bases are shared with TRBD2. Losses at the gene ends were 4 bases for V and 5 bases for J; bases not matched to a gene: 6. The CDR3 has 15 amino acids. Germline V lookup: CDR1 MRHNA, CDR2 SNTAGT. The CDR3 DNA is TGTGCCAGCAGTGTTGCAGCGGGAGGAAACAATGAGCAGTTCTTC. Amino acid sequence: CASSVAAGGNNEQFF.

This clonotype has only a few counts. The rearrangement uses TRBV6-6 and TRBJ1-2, with unresolved D. Trimming took off 5 bases at V and 4 bases at J, with 17 bases between the two ends. The length of the CDR3 is 15 residues. Germline CDR1 reads MNHNY; CDR2 reads SVGAGI (reference sequence). CDR3 DNA sequence: TGTGCCAGCAGTCCACCCGGGCTCCCATTCTATGGCTACACCTTC. Encoded protein: CASSPPGLPFYGYTF.

V usage is TRBV20-1 and J usage is TRBJ1-2; D is unclear. The CDR3 is made up of 13 amino acids. CDR1 and CDR2 from the germline V gene are DFQATT and SNEGSKA (reference sequence). Trimming pared 6 bases from V and 0 bases from J, leaving 11 bases between. CDR3 DNA: TGCAGTGCCTACGACGGTGCTAACTATGGCTACACCTTC. This gives the protein CSAYDGANYGYTF.

This rearrangement joins TRBV12-3 or TRBV12-4 to TRBJ2-1; D gene unclear. The V gene lost 7 bases and the J gene lost 5 bases, with 15 bases spanning the gap. This CDR3 contains 14 residues. Here the CDR3 reads CASNTRRTHNEQFF. As DNA, the CDR3 is TGTGCCAGCAATACCCGCCGGACCCACAATGAGCAGTTCTTC.

This chain joins TRBV5-1 and TRBJ2-4; weak D call: TRBD2 (5 bases). Trimming left V 0 bases short and J 6 bases short, with 13 bases between. Germline loops: CDR1 SGHRS, CDR2 YFSETQ. CDR3 length: 15 residues. CDR3 in DNA: TGCGCCAGCAGCTTGGAGGCGGCGGGTTCAAACATTCAGTACTTC. Its translation: CASSLEAAGSNIQYF.

The rearrangement uses TRBV6-5 and TRBJ1-5, with 7 bases fitting TRBD1. The CDR3 loop spans 14 amino acids. V shed 5 bases and J 4 bases; nucleotides not matched to a gene: 5. Germline V gene lookup returns CDR1 MNHEY and CDR2 SVGAGI. The CDR3 DNA follows: TGTGCCAGCAGTGAGACAGGGACTAATCAGCCCCAGCATTTT. This codes for CASSETGTNQPQHF.

This clonotype was recorded a few times. V usage is TRBV27 and J usage is TRBJ2-7; TRBD2 agrees at 13 bases. V lost 5 bases, J lost 2 bases, and 6 bases stayed unmatched. CDR1 MNHEY and CDR2 SMNVEV come from the germline V gene (reference sequence). The CDR3 runs 16 residues. The CDR3 region is CASSIRLAGGPYEQYF. CDR3 DNA: TGTGCCAGCAGTATCCGACTAGCGGGAGGCCCCTACGAGCAGTACTTC.

This clonotype appeared a few times. V usage is TRBV28 and J usage is TRBJ2-1; the D gene is possibly TRBD2 (6 bases). Germline CDR1 reads MDHEN; CDR2 reads SYDVKM. With 4 bases removed from V and 8 bases from J, the gap between germline ends came to 18 bases. The CDR3 is 15 residues long. CDR3 region: CASSSRETGAHEQFF. As DNA, the CDR3 is TGTGCCAGCAGTTCCCGGGAGACGGGAGCTCATGAGCAGTTCTTC.

This clonotype showed up many times. The chain is built from TRBV7-9 and TRBJ2-5, with 8 nucleotides matching TRBD1. The CDR3 consists of 15 residues. Per the germline V gene, CDR1 is SEHNR and CDR2 is FQNEAQ (reference sequence). V was clipped by 5 bases and J by 3 bases; unmatched bases: 8. The CDR3 reads CASSTRTGWEETQYF. Written as DNA, the CDR3 is TGTGCCAGCAGCACCAGGACAGGGTGGGAAGAGACCCAGTACTTC.

This clonotype was seen only a few times. The V and J genes are TRBV9 and TRBJ1-1; D is undetermined. V was cut by 5 bases and J by 5 bases, with 13 bases left in between. Germline values: CDR1 SGDLS, CDR2 YYNGEE. The CDR3 contains 13 residues. The CDR3 region is CASSLDVGTEAFF. In DNA, the CDR3 is TGTGCCAGCAGTCTAGACGTGGGGACTGAAGCTTTCTTT. Based on the CDR3 plus reference TRBV9 and TRBJ1-1, the full variable domain is DSGVTQTPKHLITATGQRVTLRCSPRSGDLSVYWYQQSLDQGLQFLIQYYNGEERAKGNILERFSAQQFPDLHSELNLSSLELGDSALYFCASSLDVGTEAFFGQGTRLTVV.

CDR3 amino acids: CSASDSYEQYF. CDR3 nucleotide sequence: TGCAGTGCTAGTGACTCCTACGAGCAGTACTTC. The rearrangement joins TRBV20-1 to TRBJ2-7; D not certain. Germline V gene sequence: CDR1 DFQATT, CDR2 SNEGSKA (reference sequence). V was trimmed by 3 bases and J by 0 bases, leaving 3 bases between them. The CDR3 covers 11 residues.

This chain uses TRBV18 with TRBJ2-5; D unclear. The germline CDR1 and CDR2 sequences are KGHSH and LQKENI. Trimming stripped 5 bases from V and 9 bases from J, with 19 bases between. CDR3 length: 14 amino acids. CDR3 bases: TGTGCCAGCTCATCGGGCCTGCTGAGTTGGGCCCAGTACTTC. It yields the protein CASSSGLLSWAQYF.